The 10 T cell receptor beta chains below all came from one sample that was sequenced in a study of CD8 T cells in ankylosing spondylitis. MiXCR, run by TCRdb on the 5' RACE reads, gives a single entry per CDR3 protein. The sample includes some 220,000 distinct CDR3 sequences, about 10% of them seen just once. Sequences were obtained from blood, either unsorted or a sorted T cell fraction (not recorded which). These receptors were taken from a male donor with ankylosing spondylitis or in good health (not recorded which).

This clonotype was observed many times. This sequence joins TRBV3-1 and TRBJ1-1; D perhaps matches TRBD1 (6 bases). This CDR3 contains 15 residues. From germline, CDR1 is LGHDT and CDR2 YNNKEL (reference sequence). With 3 bases removed from V and 0 bases from J, the gap between germline ends came to 11 bases. CDR3 DNA sequence: TGTGCCAGCAGCCATCGACAGGCCCTGAACACTGAAGCTTTCTTT. It translates to CASSHRQALNTEAFF. The variable domain in full, completed from reference TRBV3-1 and TRBJ1-1, reads DTAVSQTPKYLVTQMGNDKSIKCEQNLGHDTMYWYKQDSKKFLKIMFSYNNKELIINETVPNRFSPKSPDKAHLNLHINSLELGDSAVYFCASSHRQALNTEAFFGQGTRLTVV.

At least ten counts were recorded for this clonotype. This chain connects TRBV4-1 to TRBJ1-2; D ambiguous. Germline CDR1 reads MGHRA; CDR2 reads YSYEKL. The ends were cut back, 7 bases at V and 2 bases at J, with 5 bases in the middle. The CDR3 has 11 residues. DNA for the CDR3: TGCGCCAGCATGGGCAACTATGGCTACACCTTC. This encodes CASMGNYGYTF.

This clonotype was picked up many times. The chain uses TRBV4-1 and TRBJ1-1; 8 bases align to TRBD1. V was pared by 1 base and J by 6 bases, with 10 bases of the junction left unmatched. The CDR3 length is 16 residues. CDR1 and CDR2 (germline): MGHRA, YSYEKL. The CDR3 DNA reads as TGCGCCAGCAGCCAAGCGGGACAGGCGGCTTTCGCTGAAGCTTTCTTT. Translation gives CASSQAGQAAFAEAFF.

This clonotype was seen at least ten times. The chain links TRBV14 to TRBJ2-1; D is undetermined. The CDR3 runs to 13 residues. Germline V lookup: CDR1 SGHDN, CDR2 FVKESK. V was trimmed by 1 base and J by 9 bases, leaving 10 bases between them. CDR3 nucleotide sequence: TGTGCCAGCAGCCAAGCTCGAGCTAGTGAGCAGTTCTTC. The encoded protein is CASSQARASEQFF.

This clonotype appeared many times. The V call is TRBV11-2, the J call TRBJ2-3, with D possibly TRBD2 on 5 matching bases. The CDR3 contains 17 residues. Per the germline V gene, CDR1 is SGHAT and CDR2 is FQNNGV. V dropped 0 bases and J dropped 1 base, with 14 bases sitting between them. The CDR3 here is CASSLDARRKGTDTQYF. The CDR3 region has the DNA TGTGCCAGCAGCTTAGATGCTAGGAGGAAGGGCACAGATACGCAGTATTTT.

The V and J genes are TRBV6-5 and TRBJ2-7; 11 bases match TRBD1. Trimming removed 2 bases from V and 5 bases from J; junction bases left unmatched: 11. CDR1 and CDR2 (germline): MNHEY, SVGAGI. This CDR3 has 17 amino acids. DNA of the CDR3: TGTGCCAGCAGTTACATTCCGGACAGGGGGCGAGTAAACGAGCAGTACTTC. As protein: CASSYIPDRGRVNEQYF.

This clonotype was seen at least ten times. The rearrangement links TRBV12-3 or TRBV12-4 to TRBJ2-1; D call uncertain. There are 17 residues in the CDR3. With 4 bases removed from V and 0 bases from J, the gap between germline ends came to 16 bases. The CDR3 loop is CASSSGRTESSYNEQFF. The CDR3 DNA reads TGTGCCAGCAGTTCCGGACGCACAGAAAGCTCCTACAATGAGCAGTTCTTC.

The V gene is TRBV24-1, the J gene TRBJ2-1, with 13 positions matching TRBD2. V lost 5 bases and J lost 7; bases outside the gene matches: 4. The CDR3 extends over 15 amino acids. Germline V gene sequence: CDR1 KGHDR, CDR2 SFDVKD. The DNA of the CDR3 is TGTGCCACCAGTGCCACTAGCGGGAGGGCAAATGAGCAGTTCTTC. Protein sequence: CATSATSGRANEQFF.

This clonotype was counted many times. The gene calls are TRBV27 and TRBJ2-7; D is ambiguous. The CDR3 totals 13 residues. Germline CDR1 MNHEY, CDR2 SMNVEV (reference sequence). The V end lost 3 bases, the J end lost 2 bases, and 8 bases lay between the germline ends. CDR3 bases: TGTGCCAGCAGTTTGGCTGGACCCTACGAGCAGTACTTC. It encodes CASSLAGPYEQYF.

This clonotype was recorded many times. The genes are TRBV4-2 and TRBJ2-3; TRBD2 matches at 7 bases. The germline V gene has CDR1 LGHNA and CDR2 YNFKEQ. CDR3 length: 14 amino acids. V was pared by 4 bases and J by 4 bases, with 5 bases of the junction left unmatched. The CDR3 DNA follows: TGTGCCAGCAGCCTACCGGGGGGATCAGATACGCAGTATTTT. The encoded protein is CASSLPGGSDTQYF.